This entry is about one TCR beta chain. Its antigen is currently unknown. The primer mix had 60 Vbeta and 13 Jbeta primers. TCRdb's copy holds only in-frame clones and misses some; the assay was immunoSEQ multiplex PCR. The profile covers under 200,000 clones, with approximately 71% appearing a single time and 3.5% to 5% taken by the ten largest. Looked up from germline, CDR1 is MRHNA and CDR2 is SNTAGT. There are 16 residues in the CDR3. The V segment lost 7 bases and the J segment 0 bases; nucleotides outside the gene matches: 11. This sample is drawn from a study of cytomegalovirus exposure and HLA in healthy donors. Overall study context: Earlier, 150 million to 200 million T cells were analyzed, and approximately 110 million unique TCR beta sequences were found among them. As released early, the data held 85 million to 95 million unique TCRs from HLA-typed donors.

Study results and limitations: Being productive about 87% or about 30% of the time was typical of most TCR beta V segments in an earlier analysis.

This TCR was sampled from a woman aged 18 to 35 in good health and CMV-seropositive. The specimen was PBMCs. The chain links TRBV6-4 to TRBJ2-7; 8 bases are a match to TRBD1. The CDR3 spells CASIPTSGGCSYEQYF. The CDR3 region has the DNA TGTGCCAGCATTCCGACGTCAGGGGGCTGCTCCTACGAGCAGTACTTC.